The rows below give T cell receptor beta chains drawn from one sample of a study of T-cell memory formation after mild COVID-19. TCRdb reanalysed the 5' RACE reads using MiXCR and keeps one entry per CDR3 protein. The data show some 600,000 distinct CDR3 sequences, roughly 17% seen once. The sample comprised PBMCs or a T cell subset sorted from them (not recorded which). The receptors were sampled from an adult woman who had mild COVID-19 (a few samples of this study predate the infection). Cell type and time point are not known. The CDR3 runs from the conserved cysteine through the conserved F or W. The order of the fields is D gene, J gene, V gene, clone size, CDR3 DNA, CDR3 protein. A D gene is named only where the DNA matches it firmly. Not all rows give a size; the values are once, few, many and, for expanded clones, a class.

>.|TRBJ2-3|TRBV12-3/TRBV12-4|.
TGTGCCAGCAGTCGAAATAATGGCGGGCCTAGCACAGATACGCAGTATTTT
CASSRNNGGPSTDTQYF
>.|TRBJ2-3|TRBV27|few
TGTGCCAGCAGTTTCTTACAAGATACGCAGTATTTT
CASSFLQDTQYF
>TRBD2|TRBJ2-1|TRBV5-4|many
TGTGCCAGCAGCGGGACTAGCGGGGGGGCTGCGTTCAATGAGCAGTTCTTC
CASSGTSGGAAFNEQFF
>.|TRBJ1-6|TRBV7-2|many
TGTGCCAGCAGCTTAGACAGGACCTATAATTCACCCCTCCACTTT
CASSLDRTYNSPLHF
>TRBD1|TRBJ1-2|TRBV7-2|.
TGTGCCAGCAGGCGGACAGGGGCCCATGGCTACACCTTC
CASRRTGAHGYTF
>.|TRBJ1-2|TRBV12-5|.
TGTGCTAGTGGTTTGGGGGACCTCATCTATGGCTACACCTTC
CASGLGDLIYGYTF
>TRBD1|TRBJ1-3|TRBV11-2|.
TGTGCCAGCAGCGTCGACAGGGTCTCGTTTGGAAACACCATATATTTT
CASSVDRVSFGNTIYF
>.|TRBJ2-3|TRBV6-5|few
TGTGCCAGTCGGGAGTATTTCTGGGATTCTAGCACAGATACGCAGTATTTT
CASREYFWDSSTDTQYF
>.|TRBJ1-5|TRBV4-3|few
TGCGCCAGCAGCCGAGGACAGAGCCAGCCCCAGCATTTT
CASSRGQSQPQHF
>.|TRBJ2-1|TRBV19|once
TGTGCCAGTTTCTCCAATTTCGACAGTGGTAATGAGCAGTTCTTC
CASFSNFDSGNEQFF
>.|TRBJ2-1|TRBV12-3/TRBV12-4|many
TGTGCCAGCAGTTCTTTAGATGAGCAGTTCTTC
CASSSLDEQFF
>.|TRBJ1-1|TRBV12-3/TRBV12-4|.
TGTGCCAGCAGTTTTTTAAGCTGGAACACTGAAGCTTTCTTT
CASSFLSWNTEAFF
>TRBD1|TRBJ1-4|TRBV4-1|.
TGCGCCAGCAGCCAGCGGGACAGGGAAAAACTGTTTTTT
CASSQRDREKLFF
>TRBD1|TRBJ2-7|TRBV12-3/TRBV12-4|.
TGTGCCAGCAGTTTCGTGGGACAGGTAACGTACGAGCAGTACTTC
CASSFVGQVTYEQYF
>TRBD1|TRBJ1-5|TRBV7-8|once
TGTGCCAGCAGCTCATTGGGACAGGTGAATCAGCCCCAGCATTTT
CASSSLGQVNQPQHF
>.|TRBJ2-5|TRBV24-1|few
TGTGCCACCAGTGATTCAAAGGGGACCAAGGAGACCCAGTACTTC
CATSDSKGTKETQYF
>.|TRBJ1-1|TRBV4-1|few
TGCGCCAGCAGCCAAGAGTCCGGGATGAGAGGAGCTTTCTTT
CASSQESGMRGAFF
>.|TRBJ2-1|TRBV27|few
TGTGCCAGCACCCTTCCGTTGAATGAGCAGTTCTTC
CASTLPLNEQFF
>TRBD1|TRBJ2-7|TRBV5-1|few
TGCGCCAGCAGCTTGGAACCAGCGGACAGGGGTTTGTACGAGCAGTACTTC
CASSLEPADRGLYEQYF
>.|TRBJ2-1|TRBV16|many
TGTGCCAGCAGCCAAACAGGGAGCTCCTACAATGAGCAGTTCTTC
CASSQTGSSYNEQFF
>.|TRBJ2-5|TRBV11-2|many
TGTGCCAGCAGAGATAACAAGTGGAAAGAGACCCAGTACTTC
CASRDNKWKETQYF
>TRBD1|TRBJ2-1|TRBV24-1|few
TGTGCCACCAGTGAGGTTCCGGGACAGGGCGTCGGGAATGAGCAGTTCTTC
CATSEVPGQGVGNEQFF
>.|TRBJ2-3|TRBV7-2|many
TGTGCCAGCAGCTTTGGACCTTCCACAGATACGCAGTATTTT
CASSFGPSTDTQYF
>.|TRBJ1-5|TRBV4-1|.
TGCGCCAGCAGCCATCTACTAGGGCTTCAGCCCCAGCATTTT
CASSHLLGLQPQHF
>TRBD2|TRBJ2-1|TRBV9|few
TGTGCCAGCAGCGAGGGGACTACCAGCAACAATGAGCAGTTCTTC
CASSEGTTSNNEQFF
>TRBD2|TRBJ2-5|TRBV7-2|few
TGTGCCAGCAGCTTGCCACTAGCGGGGCAAGAGACCCAGTACTTC
CASSLPLAGQETQYF
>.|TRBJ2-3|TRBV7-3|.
TGTGCCAGCAGCTCACGATCAGGTGCAGATACGCAGTATTTT
CASSSRSGADTQYF
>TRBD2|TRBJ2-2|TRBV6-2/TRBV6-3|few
TGTGCCAGCAGTCCTAGCGGCGCCGGGGAGCTGTTTTTT
CASSPSGAGELFF
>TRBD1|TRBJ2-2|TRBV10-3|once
TGTGCCATCAGCCCGGGACAGGGGAGCACCGGGGAGCTGTTTTTT
CAISPGQGSTGELFF
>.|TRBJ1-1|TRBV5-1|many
TGCGCCAGCAGCTGGGAAGGGGACACTGAAGCTTTCTTT
CASSWEGDTEAFF
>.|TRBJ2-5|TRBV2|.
TGTGCCAGCAGTGAGACGTTGGGGCAAGAGACCCAGTACTTC
CASSETLGQETQYF
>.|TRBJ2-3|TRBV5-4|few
TGTGCCAGCAGCTTGCACGGAGATACGCAGTATTTT
CASSLHGDTQYF
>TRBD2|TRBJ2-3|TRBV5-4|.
TGTGCCAGCAGCTTACTGCGGGGGGAGTTCACAGATACGCAGTATTTT
CASSLLRGEFTDTQYF
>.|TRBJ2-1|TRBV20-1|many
TGCAGTGCTAGAGACCGGATTGCGGCAGGCAGAAACAATGAGCAGTTCTTC
CSARDRIAAGRNNEQFF
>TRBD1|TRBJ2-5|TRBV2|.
TGTGCCAGCAGTCTTCCGGGACAGGTAGTCCAAGGGGAGACCCAGTACTTC
CASSLPGQVVQGETQYF
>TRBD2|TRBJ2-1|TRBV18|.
TGTGCCAGCTCACCACGGGCGGGAGGGCCAAACAATGAGCAGTTCTTC
CASSPRAGGPNNEQFF
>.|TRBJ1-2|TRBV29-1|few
TGCAGCGTTGGAGGGGTAGGGGCGCAAGAGAGGGGCTACACCTTC
CSVGGVGAQERGYTF
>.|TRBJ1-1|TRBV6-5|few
TGTGCCAGCAGTGCAACCAGGGGGAACACTGAAGCTTTCTTT
CASSATRGNTEAFF
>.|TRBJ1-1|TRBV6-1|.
TGTGCCAGCAGTGAAGCCGCTTCAGGGCACACTGAAGCTTTCTTT
CASSEAASGHTEAFF
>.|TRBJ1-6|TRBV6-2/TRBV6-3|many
TGTGCCAGCAGCTACGAGGGGTTTCGGGATTCACCCCTCCACTTT
CASSYEGFRDSPLHF
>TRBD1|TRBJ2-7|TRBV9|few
TGTGCCAGCAGCGTAGGGACAGGAGACGAGCAGTACTTC
CASSVGTGDEQYF
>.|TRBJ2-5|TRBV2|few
TGTGCCAGCAGTGAAGCGATCCGGCAAGAGACCCAGTACTTC
CASSEAIRQETQYF
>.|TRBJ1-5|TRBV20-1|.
TGCAGTGCCCAACCCTCAGGGGTTCTAAGTCAGCCCCAGCATTTT
CSAQPSGVLSQPQHF
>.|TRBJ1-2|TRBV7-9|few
TGTGCCAGCAGCTCCCCTGACGGCTACACCTTC
CASSSPDGYTF
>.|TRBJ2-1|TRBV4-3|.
TGCGCCAGCAGCCAAGATAGGGGGGTTGAGCAGTTCTTC
CASSQDRGVEQFF
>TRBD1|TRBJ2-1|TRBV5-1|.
TGCGCCAGCAGCGGGGGACAGAGCTCCTACAATGAGCAGTTCTTC
CASSGGQSSYNEQFF
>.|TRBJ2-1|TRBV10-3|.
TGTGCCATCAGTGAGAGAGATGAGCAGTTCTTC
CAISERDEQFF
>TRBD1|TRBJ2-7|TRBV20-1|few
TGCACCGGACAGGGCCACTCCTACGAGCAGTACTTC
CTGQGHSYEQYF
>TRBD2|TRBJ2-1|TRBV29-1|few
TGCAGCGCCTTAGCGGGAGGGCCGGAAAATGAGCAGTTCTTC
CSALAGGPENEQFF
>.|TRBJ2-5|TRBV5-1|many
TGCGCCAGCAGCTTGCGCTCAGGGGACGCTCCCCAAGAGACCCAGTACTTC
CASSLRSGDAPQETQYF
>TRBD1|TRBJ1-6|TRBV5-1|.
TGCGCCAGCAGCTTGCGACAGGGGGTAGGGAATTCACCCCTCCACTTT
CASSLRQGVGNSPLHF
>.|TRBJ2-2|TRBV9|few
TGTGCCAGCAGCGTATATCTGGGGGACACCGGGGAGCTGTTTTTT
CASSVYLGDTGELFF
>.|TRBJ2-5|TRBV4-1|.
TGCGCCAGCAGCCAACACGGACCACTTGATAAGACCCAGTACTTC
CASSQHGPLDKTQYF
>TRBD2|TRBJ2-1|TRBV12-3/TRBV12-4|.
TGTGCCAGCAGTTTTAGGGGACTAGCGGGGGGGAACCCCTACAATGAGCAGTTCTTC
CASSFRGLAGGNPYNEQFF
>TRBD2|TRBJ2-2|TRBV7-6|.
TGTGCCAGCAGCTTATTTACTAGCGGGGATAACACCGGGGAGCTGTTTTTT
CASSLFTSGDNTGELFF